What follows are 10 T cell receptor beta chains derived from one specimen sequenced in a study of CD8 T cells in ankylosing spondylitis. TCRdb re-analysed the 5' RACE reads in MiXCR, keeping a single row per CDR3 protein. Here the sample spans about 700,000 distinct CDR3 sequences, around a fifth being singletons. Antigen specificity for these receptors is unknown. General study findings and limits: The study identified a TCR beta motif of several highly homologous variants that appeared characteristic of ankylosing spondylitis blood.

Sequencing input: blood, either unsorted or a sorted T cell fraction (not recorded which). Receptor source: a male donor with ankylosing spondylitis.

This clonotype was observed a handful of times. The chain links TRBV7-9 to TRBJ2-3, with unresolved D. Germline V gene data show CDR1 as SEHNR and CDR2 as FQNEAQ (reference sequence). Trimming stripped 5 bases from V and 5 bases from J, with 14 bases between. The CDR3 has 14 residues. CDR3 nucleotides: TGTGCCAGCAGCCCATCCGGAATGGGAGATACGCAGTATTTT. This encodes CASSPSGMGDTQYF.

The V gene is TRBV9, the J gene TRBJ2-3; D is unresolved. V was clipped by 3 bases and J by 2 bases, with 7 bases between them. The CDR3 spans 13 residues. Germline V gene lookup returns CDR1 SGDLS and CDR2 YYNGEE. The CDR3 protein is CASSGLPTDTQYF. The CDR3, as DNA: TGTGCCAGCAGCGGACTCCCCACAGATACGCAGTATTTT.

The chain has TRBV27 and TRBJ2-1, with D unclear. Per germline, CDR1 MNHEY and CDR2 SMNVEV (reference sequence). Deletions cut 5 bases from V and 8 bases from J, with 16 bases between. This CDR3 spans 14 amino acids. The CDR3 nucleotides read TGTGCCAGCAGTGCCAGCCGAAGCGCCGATGAGCAGTTCTTC. Translation gives CASSASRSADEQFF.

In DNA form, the CDR3 reads TGCAGCGTTGACGGCCAGGGGGCTAATGGCTACACCTTC. It encodes CSVDGQGANGYTF. The V call is TRBV29-1, the J call TRBJ1-2; the match to TRBD1 covers 8 bases. V lost 3 bases, J lost 6 bases, and 6 bases stayed unmatched. The germline CDR1 and CDR2 sequences are SQVTM and ANQGSEA. The CDR3 consists of 13 residues.

In DNA form, the CDR3 reads TGTGCCAGCAGCTCAGTAGGTGGGGCCAAAAACATTCAGTACTTC. Encoded protein: CASSSVGGAKNIQYF. V and J are TRBV6-1 and TRBJ2-4; D unresolved. The CDR3 spans 15 residues. The V gene lost 6 bases and the J gene lost 1 base, with 13 bases spanning the gap. The germline V gene has CDR1 MNHNS and CDR2 SASEGT.

This clonotype appeared many times. The CDR3 DNA reads as TGCGCCAGCAGAGACGGGGTCCAAGAGACCCAGTACTTC. Translating gives CASRDGVQETQYF. The chain recombines TRBV5-1 with TRBJ2-5, with a weak D call TRBD2 (5 bases). CDR3 length equals 13 residues. Per germline, CDR1 SGHRS and CDR2 YFSETQ. Trimming stripped 5 bases from V and 1 base from J, with 9 bases between.

The chain combines TRBV5-1 with TRBJ1-5; possibly TRBD1 for D (6 bases). V shed 4 bases and J shed 5 bases, with 13 bases lying between them. CDR3 length: 14 amino acids. Looked up from germline, CDR1 is SGHRS and CDR2 is YFSETQ. CDR3 loop: CASSPTPGDQPQHF. In nucleotides, the CDR3 is TGCGCCAGCAGCCCTACCCCAGGGGATCAGCCCCAGCATTTT. Filled out from reference TRBV5-1 and TRBJ1-5, the complete variable domain reads KAGVTQTPRYLIKTRGQQVTLSCSPISGHRSVSWYQQTPGQGLQFLFEYFSETQRNKGNFPGRFSGRQFSNSRSEMNVSTLELGDSALYLCASSPTPGDQPQHFGDGTRLSIL.

The chain recombines TRBV7-9 with TRBJ2-7; D possibly corresponds to TRBD1 (5 bases). Germline CDR1 SEHNR, CDR2 FQNEAQ (reference sequence). Trimming shortened V by 4 bases and J by 1 base, and 17 bases separated the two germline ends. CDR3 length: 16 residues. The CDR3 loop reads CASSSSGQGRSYEQYF. The CDR3 DNA reads TGTGCCAGCAGCTCAAGTGGGCAGGGAAGATCCTACGAGCAGTACTTC. The full variable domain, in which reference TRBV7-9 and TRBJ2-7 provide the parts outside the CDR3, is DTGVSQNPRHKITKRGQNVTFRCDPISEHNRLYWYRQTLGQGPEFLTYFQNEAQLEKSRLLSDRFSAERPKGSFSTLEIQRTEQGDSAMYLCASSSSGQGRSYEQYFGPGTRLTVT.

This chain links TRBV7-3 with TRBJ2-1, with 12 bases matching TRBD2. The trim removed 5 bases at V and 8 bases at J, leaving 10 bases unmatched. The CDR3 totals 16 residues. Germline V gives CDR1 SGHTA, CDR2 FQGTGA. In nucleotides, the CDR3 is TGTGCCAGCAGCCCTAAACTAGCGGGAGGTTTCGATGAGCAGTTCTTC. This encodes CASSPKLAGGFDEQFF.

This clonotype occurred a few times. The junction and the germline gene differ at one end; a read error may be behind it. The gene calls are TRBV29-1 and TRBJ2-7, with TRBD2 matching 11 bases. This CDR3 is built from 14 residues. Germline assignment: CDR1 SQVTM and CDR2 ANQGSEA. The CDR3 region has the DNA TGCAGCGTAGAAGGACTAGCGGGCATGGGTGGGCAGTACTTC. Translated, it gives CSVEGLAGMGGQYF.